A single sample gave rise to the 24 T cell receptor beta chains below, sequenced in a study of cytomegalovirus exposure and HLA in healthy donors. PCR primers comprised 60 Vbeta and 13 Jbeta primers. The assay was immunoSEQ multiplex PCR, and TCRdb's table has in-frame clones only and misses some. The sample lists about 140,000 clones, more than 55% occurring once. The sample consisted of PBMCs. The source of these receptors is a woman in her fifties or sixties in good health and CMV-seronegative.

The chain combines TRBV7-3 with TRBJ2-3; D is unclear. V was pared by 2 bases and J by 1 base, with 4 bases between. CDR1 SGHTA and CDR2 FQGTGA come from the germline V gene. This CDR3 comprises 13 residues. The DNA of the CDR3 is TGTGCCAGCAGCTTATCGGGCACAGATACGCAGTATTTT. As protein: CASSLSGTDTQYF. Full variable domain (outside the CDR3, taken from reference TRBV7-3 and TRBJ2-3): GAGVSQTPSNKVTEKGKYVELRCDPISGHTALYWYRQSLGQGPEFLIYFQGTGAADDSGLPNDRFFAVRPEGSVSTLKIQRTERGDSAVYLCASSLSGTDTQYFGPGTRLTVL.

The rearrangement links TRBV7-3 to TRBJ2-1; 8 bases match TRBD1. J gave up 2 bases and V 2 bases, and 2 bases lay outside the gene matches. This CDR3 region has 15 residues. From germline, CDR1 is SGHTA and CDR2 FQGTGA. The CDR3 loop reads CASSLQGAAYNEQFF. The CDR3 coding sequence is TGTGCCAGCAGCTTACAGGGGGCAGCCTACAATGAGCAGTTCTTC. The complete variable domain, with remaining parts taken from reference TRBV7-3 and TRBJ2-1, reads GAGVSQTPSNKVTEKGKYVELRCDPISGHTALYWYRQSLGQGPEFLIYFQGTGAADDSGLPNDRFFAVRPEGSVSTLKIQRTERGDSAVYLCASSLQGAAYNEQFFGPGTRLTVL.

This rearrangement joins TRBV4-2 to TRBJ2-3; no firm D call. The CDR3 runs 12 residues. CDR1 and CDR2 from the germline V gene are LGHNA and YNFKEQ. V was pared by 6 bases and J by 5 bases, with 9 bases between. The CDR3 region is CASSRTGDTQYF. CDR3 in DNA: TGTGCCAGCAGTCGCACGGGAGATACGCAGTATTTT.

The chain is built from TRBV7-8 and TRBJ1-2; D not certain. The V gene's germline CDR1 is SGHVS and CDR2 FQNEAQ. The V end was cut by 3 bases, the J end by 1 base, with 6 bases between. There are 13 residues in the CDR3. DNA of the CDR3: TGTGCCAGCAGCTTCGAGATTAACTATGGCTACACCTTC. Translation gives CASSFEINYGYTF.

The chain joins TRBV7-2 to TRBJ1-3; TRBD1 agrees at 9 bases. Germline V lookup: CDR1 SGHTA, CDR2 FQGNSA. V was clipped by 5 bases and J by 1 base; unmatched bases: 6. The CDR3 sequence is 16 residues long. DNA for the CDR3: TGTGCCAGCAGCCCCGGGACAGGGCGGTCTGGAAACACCATATATTTT. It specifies CASSPGTGRSGNTIYF.

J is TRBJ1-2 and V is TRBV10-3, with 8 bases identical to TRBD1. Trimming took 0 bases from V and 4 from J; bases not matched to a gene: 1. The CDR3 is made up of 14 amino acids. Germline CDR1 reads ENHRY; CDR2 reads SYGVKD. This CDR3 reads CAISESTGAYGYTF. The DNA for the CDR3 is TGTGCCATCAGTGAGTCGACAGGGGCCTATGGCTACACCTTC.

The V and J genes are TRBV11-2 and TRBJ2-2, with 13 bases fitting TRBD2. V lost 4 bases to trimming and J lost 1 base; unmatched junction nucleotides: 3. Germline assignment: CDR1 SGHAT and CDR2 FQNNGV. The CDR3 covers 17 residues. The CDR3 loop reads CASSSGLAGLNTGELFF. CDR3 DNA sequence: TGTGCCAGCAGCTCGGGACTAGCGGGGCTGAACACCGGGGAGCTGTTTTTT.

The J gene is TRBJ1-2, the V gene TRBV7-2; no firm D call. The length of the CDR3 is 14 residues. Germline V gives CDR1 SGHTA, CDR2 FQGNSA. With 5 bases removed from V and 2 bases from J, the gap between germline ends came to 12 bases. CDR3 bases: TGTGCCAGCAGCCCTGTTTTTTCGAACTATGGCTACACCTTC. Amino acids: CASSPVFSNYGYTF.

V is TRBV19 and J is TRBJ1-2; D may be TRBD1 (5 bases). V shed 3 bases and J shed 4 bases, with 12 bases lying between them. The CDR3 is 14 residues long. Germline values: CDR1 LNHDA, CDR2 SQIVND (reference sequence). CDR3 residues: CASSMGQAVYGYTF. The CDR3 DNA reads TGTGCCAGTAGTATGGGGCAGGCTGTCTATGGCTACACCTTC.

The CDR3 region has the DNA TGTGCCAGTAGTAATTCAGGGGTGACTGAAGCTTTCTTT. It specifies CASSNSGVTEAFF. V and J are TRBV19 and TRBJ1-1, with a weak D call TRBD1 (6 bases). The CDR3 has 13 residues. Trimming pared 4 bases from V and 5 bases from J, leaving 11 bases between. Germline V gene data show CDR1 as LNHDA and CDR2 as SQIVND (reference sequence).

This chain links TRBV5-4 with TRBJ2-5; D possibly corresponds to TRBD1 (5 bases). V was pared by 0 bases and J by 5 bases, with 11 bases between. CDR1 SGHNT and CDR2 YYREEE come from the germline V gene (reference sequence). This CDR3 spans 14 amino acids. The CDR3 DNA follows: TGTGCCAGCAGCTTGGGGGTAGGGGATGAGACCCAGTACTTC. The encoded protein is CASSLGVGDETQYF.

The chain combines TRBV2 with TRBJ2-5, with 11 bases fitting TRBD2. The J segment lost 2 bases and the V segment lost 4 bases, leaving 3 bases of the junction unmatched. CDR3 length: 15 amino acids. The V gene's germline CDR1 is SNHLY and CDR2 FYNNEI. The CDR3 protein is CASSGPSGGQETQYF. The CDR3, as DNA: TGTGCCAGCAGTGGTCCTAGCGGGGGGCAAGAGACCCAGTACTTC.

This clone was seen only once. CDR3 sequence reads: CASSEPRGGERFNYGYTF. CDR3 DNA sequence: TGTGCCAGCAGTGAACCCCGCGGTGGGGAGAGATTTAACTATGGCTACACCTTC. V usage is TRBV2 and J usage is TRBJ1-2; D is ambiguous. This CDR3 has 18 amino acids. Per germline, CDR1 SNHLY and CDR2 FYNNEI. With 2 bases removed from V and 1 base from J, the gap between germline ends came to 20 bases.

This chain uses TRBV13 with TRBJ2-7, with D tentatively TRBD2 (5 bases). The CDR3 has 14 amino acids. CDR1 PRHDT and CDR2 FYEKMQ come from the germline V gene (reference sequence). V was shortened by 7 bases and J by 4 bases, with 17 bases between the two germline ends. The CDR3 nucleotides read TGTGCCAGCACCGTCGGAGGTACCGAATACGAGCAGTACTTC. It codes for CASTVGGTEYEQYF.

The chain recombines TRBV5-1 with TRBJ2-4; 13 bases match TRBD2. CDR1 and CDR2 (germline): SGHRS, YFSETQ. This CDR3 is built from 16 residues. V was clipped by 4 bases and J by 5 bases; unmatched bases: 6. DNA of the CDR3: TGCGCCAGCAGCCCGCTAGGACTAGCGGGAGAAAACATTCAGTACTTC. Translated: CASSPLGLAGENIQYF.

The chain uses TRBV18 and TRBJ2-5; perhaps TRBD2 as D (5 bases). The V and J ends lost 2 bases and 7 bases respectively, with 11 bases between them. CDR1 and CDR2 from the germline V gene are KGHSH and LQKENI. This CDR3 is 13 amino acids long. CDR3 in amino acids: CASSPGSSTTQYF. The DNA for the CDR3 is TGTGCCAGCTCACCAGGGAGTTCTACGACCCAGTACTTC. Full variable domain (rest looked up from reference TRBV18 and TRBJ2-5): NAGVMQNPRHLVRRRGQEARLRCSPMKGHSHVYWYRQLPEEGLKFMVYLQKENIIDESGMPKERFSAEFPKEGPSILRIQQVVRGDSAAYFCASSPGSSTTQYFGPGTRLLVL.

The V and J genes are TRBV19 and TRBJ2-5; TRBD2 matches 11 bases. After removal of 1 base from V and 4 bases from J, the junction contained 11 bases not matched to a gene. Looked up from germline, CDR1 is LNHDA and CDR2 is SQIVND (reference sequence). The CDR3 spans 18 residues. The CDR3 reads CASSIGDLGTSGRETQYF. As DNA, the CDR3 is TGTGCCAGTAGTATAGGGGACCTCGGGACTAGCGGCAGAGAGACCCAGTACTTC. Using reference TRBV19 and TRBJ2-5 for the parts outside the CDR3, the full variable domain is DGGITQSPKYLFRKEGQNVTLSCEQNLNHDAMYWYRQDPGQGLRLIYYSQIVNDFQKGDIAEGYSVSREKKESFPLTVTSAQKNPTAFYLCASSIGDLGTSGRETQYFGPGTRLLVL.

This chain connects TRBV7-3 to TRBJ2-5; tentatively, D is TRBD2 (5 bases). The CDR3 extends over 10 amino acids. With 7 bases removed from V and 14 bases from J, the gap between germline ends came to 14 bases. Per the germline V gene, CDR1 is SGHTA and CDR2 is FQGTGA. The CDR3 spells CASTTRDYYF. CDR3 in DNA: TGTGCCAGCACCACACGCGACTATTACTTC.

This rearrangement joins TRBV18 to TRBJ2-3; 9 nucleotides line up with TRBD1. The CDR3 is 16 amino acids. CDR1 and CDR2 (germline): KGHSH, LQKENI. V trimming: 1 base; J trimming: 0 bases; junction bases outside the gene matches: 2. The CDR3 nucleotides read TGTGCCAGCTCACCACTAGGGACAGGGAGCACAGATACGCAGTATTTT. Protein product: CASSPLGTGSTDTQYF.

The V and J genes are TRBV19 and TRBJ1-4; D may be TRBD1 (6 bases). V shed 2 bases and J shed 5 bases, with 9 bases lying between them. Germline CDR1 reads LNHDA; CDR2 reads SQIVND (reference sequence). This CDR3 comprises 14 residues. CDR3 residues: CASSITGTNEKLFF. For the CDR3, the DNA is TGTGCCAGTAGTATAACAGGGACCAATGAAAAACTGTTTTTT.

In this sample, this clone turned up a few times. CDR3 nucleotide sequence: TGCACCAGCAGCCCTTGCCGGGACAGGGGGCTACGTGGCTACACCTTC. Protein: CTSSPCRDRGLRGYTF. V gene TRBV1 combines with J gene TRBJ1-2; no check of the table's D call, TRBD1, against the DNA was made. TRBV1 is deemed a pseudogene. The CDR3 spans 16 residues.

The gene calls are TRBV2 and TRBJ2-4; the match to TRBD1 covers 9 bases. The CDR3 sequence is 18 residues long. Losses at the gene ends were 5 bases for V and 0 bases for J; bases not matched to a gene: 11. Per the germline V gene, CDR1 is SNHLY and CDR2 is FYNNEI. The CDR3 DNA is TGTGCCAGCAGTTTAGGGGGGGGACAGGGACTAGCCAAAAACATTCAGTACTTC. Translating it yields CASSLGGGQGLAKNIQYF. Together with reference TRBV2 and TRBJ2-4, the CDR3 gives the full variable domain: EPEVTQTPSHQVTQMGQEVILRCVPISNHLYFYWYRQILGQKVEFLVSFYNNEISEKSEIFDDQFSVERPDGSNFTLKIRSTKLEDSAMYFCASSLGGGQGLAKNIQYFGAGTRLSVL.

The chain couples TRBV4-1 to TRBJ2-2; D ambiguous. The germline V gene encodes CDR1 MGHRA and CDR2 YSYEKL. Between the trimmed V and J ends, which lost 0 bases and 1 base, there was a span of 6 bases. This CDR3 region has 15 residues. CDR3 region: CASSQDLWNTGELFF. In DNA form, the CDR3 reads TGCGCCAGCAGCCAAGATCTTTGGAACACCGGGGAGCTGTTTTTT.

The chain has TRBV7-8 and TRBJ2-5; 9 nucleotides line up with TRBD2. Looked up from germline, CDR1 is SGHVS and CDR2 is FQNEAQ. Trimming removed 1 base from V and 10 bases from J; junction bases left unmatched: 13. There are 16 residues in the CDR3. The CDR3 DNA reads TGTGCCAGCAGCTTAGATGACTCTAGCGGGGCCCTGAGCCAGTACTTC. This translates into CASSLDDSSGALSQYF.